This TCR beta chain was recorded in a study of T cell responses to AZD1222 COVID-19 vaccine. Findings and limits, study-wide: None of the repertoires were sampled until the peak T cell response had passed. Receipt of two AZD1222 doses was followed by a rise in Spike-specific TCR breadth and depth. Seropositive AZD1222 recipients at baseline numbered only five or six. There were mostly white British donors and more females than males, and clonal diversity was possibly underestimated.

This clone was detected only once. The antigen is unknown. Losses at the gene ends were 7 bases for V and 7 bases for J; bases not matched to a gene: 7. The CDR3 loop spans 14 amino acids. Germline V lookup: CDR1 SEHNR, CDR2 FQNEAQ (reference sequence). Assay used: immunoSEQ multiplex PCR; TCRdb lists only in-frame clones, some missing. The profile shows 100,000 to 150,000 clones, more than 80% of them singletons. Sequenced material: peripheral blood, taken 28 days after the second AZD1222 dose. V and J are TRBV7-9 and TRBJ1-4, with 9 bases fitting TRBD1. This clonotype was obtained from an adult who received the AZD1222 COVID-19 vaccine. This CDR3 reads CASIRQGVSEKLFF. The DNA of the CDR3 is TGTGCCAGCATCAGACAGGGGGTGAGTGAAAAACTGTTTTTT.